Listed here are 24 T cell receptor beta chains from one sample, sequenced in a study of T cell responses to AZD1222 COVID-19 vaccine. Sequencing was performed with immunoSEQ multiplex PCR; in TCRdb, only in-frame clones are kept and a portion is missing. The table shows approximately 77,000 clones, with 75% to 90% occurring only once. The sequences come from peripheral blood, collected 28 days after the second AZD1222 dose. All receptors come from an adult who received the AZD1222 COVID-19 vaccine.

The chain links TRBV30 to TRBJ1-5; D ambiguous. The V gene lost 0 bases and the J gene lost 4 bases, with 13 bases spanning the gap. Germline-derived CDR1 and CDR2 are GTSNPN and SVGIG (reference sequence). The CDR3 loop spans 15 amino acids. The CDR3 spells CAWSVGGLRNQPQHF. CDR3 DNA sequence: TGTGCCTGGAGTGTAGGAGGGTTAAGGAATCAGCCCCAGCATTTT. Full variable domain (remainder filled in from reference TRBV30 and TRBJ1-5): SQTIHQWPATLVQPVGSPLSLECTVEGTSNPNLYWYRQAAGRGLQLLFYSVGIGQISSEVPQNLSASRPQDRQFILSSKKLLLSDSGFYLCAWSVGGLRNQPQHFGDGTRLSIL.

V gene TRBV30 combines with J gene TRBJ2-2; TRBD2 is a possible D gene (5 bases). The CDR3 extends over 13 amino acids. CDR1 is GTSNPN, CDR2 SVGIG, per germline (reference sequence). Trimming cost V 3 bases and J 8 bases, with 13 bases left between them. The CDR3 protein is CAWSARWEGELFF. The CDR3, as DNA: TGTGCCTGGAGCGCGCGGTGGGAGGGGGAGCTGTTTTTT.

The rearrangement links TRBV5-1 to TRBJ1-3; 7 bases map to TRBD1. Germline V gives CDR1 SGHRS, CDR2 YFSETQ. The CDR3 runs 14 residues. The junction had 2 bases not matched to a gene; V was cut back by 3 bases and J by 2 bases. This CDR3 is CASSSQGPGNTIYF. In nucleotides, the CDR3 is TGCGCCAGCAGCTCACAGGGGCCTGGAAACACCATATATTTT.

This clone was seen once. The genes are TRBV6-2 or TRBV6-3 and TRBJ1-2; D remains ambiguous. Germline V lookup: CDR1 MNHEY, CDR2 SVGEGT. With 5 bases removed from V and 3 bases from J, the gap between germline ends came to 10 bases. The CDR3 consists of 13 residues. CDR3: CASSQTLHYGYTF. The CDR3 bases are TGTGCCAGCAGTCAAACTCTCCACTATGGCTACACCTTC.

The rearrangement uses TRBV19 and TRBJ2-4; D gene unclear. There are 15 residues in the CDR3. CDR1 is LNHDA, CDR2 SQIVND, per germline (reference sequence). Trimming removed 0 bases at V and 7 bases at J, with 13 bases between. The CDR3: CASSIDYSLMNIQYF. The CDR3 DNA sequence: TGTGCCAGTAGTATAGATTATTCCCTCATGAACATTCAGTACTTC.

The rearrangement links TRBV18 to TRBJ1-1; no definite D call. Looked up from germline, CDR1 is KGHSH and CDR2 is LQKENI. The CDR3 totals 11 residues. V gave up 1 base and J gave up 8 bases, with 5 bases separating them. The CDR3 is CASSPRGEAFF. The CDR3 DNA sequence: TGTGCCAGCTCACCACGAGGGGAAGCTTTCTTT.

The V and J genes are TRBV7-2 and TRBJ2-7; D gene ambiguous. Trimming stripped 0 bases from V and 3 bases from J, with 9 bases between. This CDR3 has 14 residues. Germline CDR1 SGHTA, CDR2 FQGNSA. The CDR3 DNA is TGTGCCAGCAGCTTAGCGCCTACAGACTACGAGCAGTACTTC. Its protein is CASSLAPTDYEQYF.

The genes are TRBV19 and TRBJ2-2; D uncertain. CDR3 length: 14 residues. The germline CDR1 and CDR2 sequences are LNHDA and SQIVND (reference sequence). Trimming removed 3 bases at V and 6 bases at J, with 11 bases between. This chain's CDR3 is CASSMSYSAGELFF. The CDR3 coding sequence is TGTGCCAGTAGTATGTCTTATTCGGCCGGGGAGCTGTTTTTT. Complete variable domain (other parts from reference TRBV19 and TRBJ2-2): DGGITQSPKYLFRKEGQNVTLSCEQNLNHDAMYWYRQDPGQGLRLIYYSQIVNDFQKGDIAEGYSVSREKKESFPLTVTSAQKNPTAFYLCASSMSYSAGELFFGEGSRLTVL.

The chain uses TRBV28 and TRBJ2-7, with no clear D. This CDR3 has 12 amino acids. Germline lookup yields CDR1 MDHEN and CDR2 SYDVKM. V was shortened by 4 bases and J by 2 bases, with 6 bases between the two germline ends. Here the CDR3 DNA reads TGTGCCAGCAGTTCGCCACCCTACGAGCAGTACTTC. It is translated as CASSSPPYEQYF.

CDR3: CASSPLGGGETQYF. The CDR3 nucleotides read TGTGCCAGCAGCCCTCTCGGGGGAGGCGAGACCCAGTACTTC. The chain couples TRBV7-2 to TRBJ2-5, with D perhaps TRBD2 (6 bases). Looked up from germline, CDR1 is SGHTA and CDR2 is FQGNSA. V was clipped by 5 bases and J by 5 bases, with 15 bases between them. This CDR3 region has 14 residues.

The rearrangement links TRBV7-9 to TRBJ1-4, with D possibly TRBD1 on 5 matching bases. V was cut by 1 base and J by 8 bases, with 8 bases left in between. This CDR3 comprises 13 residues. From germline, CDR1 is SEHNR and CDR2 FQNEAQ (reference sequence). The CDR3 coding sequence is TGTGCCAGCAGCTTAGAAGGGGAGGAAAAACTGTTTTTT. This encodes CASSLEGEEKLFF.

The rearrangement links TRBV30 to TRBJ1-2; 7 bases are shared with TRBD1. The germline V gene encodes CDR1 GTSNPN and CDR2 SVGIG (reference sequence). The CDR3 loop spans 15 amino acids. Trimming took 0 bases from V and 2 from J; bases not matched to a gene: 6. CDR3 residues: CAWSVLGGGNYGYTF. The CDR3 DNA reads TGTGCCTGGAGTGTACTGGGAGGGGGCAACTATGGCTACACCTTC. Together with reference TRBV30 and TRBJ1-2, the CDR3 gives the full variable domain: SQTIHQWPATLVQPVGSPLSLECTVEGTSNPNLYWYRQAAGRGLQLLFYSVGIGQISSEVPQNLSASRPQDRQFILSSKKLLLSDSGFYLCAWSVLGGGNYGYTFGSGTRLTVV.

V and J are TRBV5-4 and TRBJ2-3, with D perhaps TRBD1 or TRBD2 (5 bases each). The V end lost 4 bases, the J end lost 4 bases, and 13 bases lay between the germline ends. Germline loops: CDR1 SGHNT, CDR2 YYREEE (reference sequence). This CDR3 region has 14 residues. The CDR3 DNA sequence: TGTGCCAGCAGCCAAGGGACCTTGGCAGATACGCAGTATTTT. Translated, it gives CASSQGTLADTQYF.

The chain's CDR3 is CASSSHFSGELFF. The CDR3 DNA reads TGTGCCAGCAGTTCCCATTTTTCCGGGGAGCTGTTTTTT. The rearrangement links TRBV6-2 or TRBV6-3 to TRBJ2-2, with D unresolved. Germline V gene sequence: CDR1 MNHEY, CDR2 SVGEGT. Deletions cut 4 bases from V and 6 bases from J, with 9 bases between. The length of the CDR3 is 13 residues.

The gene calls are TRBV9 and TRBJ1-5; D is undetermined. Germline V gives CDR1 SGDLS, CDR2 YYNGEE. This CDR3 is 14 amino acids long. V dropped 7 bases and J dropped 0 bases, with 11 bases sitting between them. The CDR3 sequence: CASGMEPSNQPQHF. The CDR3 DNA reads TGTGCCAGCGGTATGGAGCCTAGCAATCAGCCCCAGCATTTT.

The CDR3 sequence is CAWSMGSLYEQYF. In DNA form, the CDR3 reads TGTGCCTGGAGTATGGGCAGCCTCTACGAGCAGTACTTC. The V call is TRBV30, the J call TRBJ2-7; D is undetermined. V was trimmed by 2 bases and J by 3 bases, leaving 11 bases between them. The CDR3 loop spans 13 amino acids. Looked up from germline, CDR1 is GTSNPN and CDR2 is SVGIG (reference sequence).

In this sample, this clone turned up once. The J gene is TRBJ1-2, the V gene TRBV12-3 or TRBV12-4; 7 nucleotides line up with TRBD1. This CDR3 is 13 amino acids long. With 5 bases clipped from V and 7 bases from J, the junction kept 7 bases outside the gene matches. The DNA for the CDR3 is TGTGCCAGCAGTCTGGAGGGGGCTGGTGGCTACACCTTC. Protein: CASSLEGAGGYTF.

This chain links TRBV29-1 with TRBJ2-5; D not certain. Germline loops: CDR1 SQVTM, CDR2 ANQGSEA. This CDR3 is built from 11 residues. The V gene lost 2 bases and the J gene lost 3 bases, with 4 bases spanning the gap. Here the CDR3 reads CSVEQKETQYF. DNA for the CDR3: TGCAGCGTTGAACAGAAAGAGACCCAGTACTTC.

This clone was seen once. The rearrangement joins TRBV5-4 to TRBJ2-1; D perhaps matches TRBD2 (5 bases). Germline loops: CDR1 SGHNT, CDR2 YYREEE (reference sequence). The germline V and J ends were trimmed by 4 bases and 8 bases, with 16 bases remaining between them. CDR3 size: 14 residues. For the CDR3, the DNA is TGTGCCAGCAGCAAGGACCCGGCGCGGGATGAGCAGTTCTTC. Protein sequence: CASSKDPARDEQFF.

This sequence joins TRBV7-2 and TRBJ1-4; D gene uncertain. CDR1 is SGHTA, CDR2 FQGNSA, per germline. The CDR3 runs 15 residues. The V gene lost 2 bases and the J gene lost 4 bases, with 11 bases spanning the gap. The CDR3 loop reads CASSLRGRNNEKLFF. CDR3 bases: TGTGCCAGCAGCTTACGCGGACGGAATAATGAAAAACTGTTTTTT.

The chain joins TRBV5-4 to TRBJ1-1, with 7 bases aligning to TRBD1. CDR3 length: 14 amino acids. V shed 0 bases, J shed 7 bases, and the junction held 6 bases outside the gene matches. Germline assignment: CDR1 SGHNT and CDR2 YYREEE (reference sequence). DNA for the CDR3: TGTGCCAGCAGCTTGGGACAGGGCTTTGATGAAGCTTTCTTT. Translating it yields CASSLGQGFDEAFF.

This rearrangement joins TRBV24-1 to TRBJ1-5; D remains unclear. V dropped 1 base and J dropped 5 bases, with 8 bases sitting between them. This CDR3 comprises 14 residues. Germline assignment: CDR1 KGHDR and CDR2 SFDVKD. CDR3 DNA sequence: TGTGCCACCAGTGATTTCGGGGATCATCAGCCCCAGCATTTT. Protein: CATSDFGDHQPQHF.

V and J are TRBV5-4 and TRBJ1-1, with D uncertain. Trimming stripped 1 base from V and 7 bases from J, with 8 bases between. The CDR3 totals 12 residues. The germline V gene encodes CDR1 SGHNT and CDR2 YYREEE (reference sequence). CDR3 nucleotide sequence: TGTGCCAGCAGCTTGAACAGAGATGAAGCTTTCTTT. Translated: CASSLNRDEAFF.

This clone was recorded once. V gene TRBV5-6 combines with J gene TRBJ1-1; D gene uncertain. V was pared by 4 bases and J by 3 bases, with 13 bases between. CDR3 length equals 14 residues. Germline loops: CDR1 SGHDT, CDR2 YYEEEE. The CDR3 reads CASSPLKGDTEAFF. CDR3 bases: TGTGCCAGCAGCCCCCTGAAGGGCGACACTGAAGCTTTCTTT.